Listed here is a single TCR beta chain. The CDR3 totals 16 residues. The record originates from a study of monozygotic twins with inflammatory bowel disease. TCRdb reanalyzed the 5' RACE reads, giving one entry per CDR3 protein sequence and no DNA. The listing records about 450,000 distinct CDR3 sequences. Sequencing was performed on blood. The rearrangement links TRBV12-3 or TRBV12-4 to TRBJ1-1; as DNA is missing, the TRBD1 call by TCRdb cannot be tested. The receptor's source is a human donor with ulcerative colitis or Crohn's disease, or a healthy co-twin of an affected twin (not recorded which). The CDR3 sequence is CASSWTWSEGRTEAFF.